The 10 T cell receptor beta chains below all came from one sample that was sequenced in a study of OX40 agonist ivuxolimab in advanced cancers. Using immunoSEQ multiplex PCR, the repertoire was profiled, and TCRdb retains in-frame clones only, with some absent. The repertoire holds about 21,000 clones, with around nine tenths as singletons. The input for sequencing was CD4+ or CD8+ T cells sorted from blood, taken in a trial of the OX40 agonist ivuxolimab. Every receptor here comes from an adult with an advanced solid tumor such as melanoma, head and neck, liver or kidney cancer.

The J gene is TRBJ2-1, the V gene TRBV2; weak D call: TRBD1 (5 bases). The germline V gene has CDR1 SNHLY and CDR2 FYNNEI. V was cut by 6 bases and J by 3 bases, with 6 bases left in between. The CDR3 contains 12 residues. The DNA for the CDR3 is TGTGCCAGCAGGACAGTCTACAATGAGCAGTTCTTC. This translates into CASRTVYNEQFF.

V and J are TRBV19 and TRBJ1-1, with TRBD1 matching 8 bases. Trimming cost V 4 bases and J 3 bases; bases outside gene matches: 4. Germline CDR1 reads LNHDA; CDR2 reads SQIVND (reference sequence). The CDR3 sequence is 14 residues long. The CDR3 nucleotides are TGTGCCAGTAGTAGCGGACAGGGAGACACTGAAGCTTTCTTT. Its protein is CASSSGQGDTEAFF.

This rearrangement joins TRBV4-1 to TRBJ2-1; 12 bases align to TRBD2. There are 14 residues in the CDR3. The J segment lost 7 bases and the V segment lost 4 bases, leaving 2 bases of the junction unmatched. CDR1 and CDR2 (germline): MGHRA, YSYEKL. The CDR3 loop is CASSRGLAGNEQFF. The CDR3 coding sequence is TGCGCCAGCAGCCGAGGACTAGCGGGAAATGAGCAGTTCTTC.

The rearrangement links TRBV27 to TRBJ2-7, with TRBD2 as a possible D gene (6 bases). Trimming cost V 5 bases and J 6 bases, with 8 bases left between them. CDR3 length equals 11 residues. The V gene's germline CDR1 is MNHEY and CDR2 SMNVEV (reference sequence). CDR3 residues: CASSRGFEQYF. In nucleotides, the CDR3 is TGTGCCAGCAGTCGGGGGTTCGAGCAGTACTTC.

This chain links TRBV2 with TRBJ2-4; no definite D call. CDR3 length equals 16 residues. From germline, CDR1 is SNHLY and CDR2 FYNNEI. The V gene lost 8 bases and the J gene lost 0 bases, with 17 bases spanning the gap. The DNA of the CDR3 is TGTGCCAGCCGGCTACACACGGAACTAGCCAAAAACATTCAGTACTTC. Amino acids: CASRLHTELAKNIQYF.

This chain uses TRBV9 with TRBJ2-7; a possible D gene is TRBD2 (7 bases). The length of the CDR3 is 14 residues. Germline values: CDR1 SGDLS, CDR2 YYNGEE. Trimming cost V 4 bases and J 5 bases, with 16 bases left between them. CDR3 sequence (DNA): TGTGCCAGCAGCCTAGGGGGGGTGGCCCACGAGCAGTACTTC. Translating gives CASSLGGVAHEQYF.

The chain joins TRBV30 to TRBJ2-7; D is unclear. This CDR3 spans 16 amino acids. V lost 0 bases and J lost 2, with 17 bases in between. The germline V gene encodes CDR1 GTSNPN and CDR2 SVGIG (reference sequence). The CDR3 DNA reads as TGTGCCTGGAGTGTACGGCAGCTGCGAGGCGCCTACGAGCAGTACTTC. This gives the protein CAWSVRQLRGAYEQYF. The whole variable domain, filled in from reference TRBV30 and TRBJ2-7, reads SQTIHQWPATLVQPVGSPLSLECTVEGTSNPNLYWYRQAAGRGLQLLFYSVGIGQISSEVPQNLSASRPQDRQFILSSKKLLLSDSGFYLCAWSVRQLRGAYEQYFGPGTRLTVT.

CDR3 amino acids: CASSEWVGTGANYGYTF. DNA for the CDR3: TGTGCCAGCAGTGAATGGGTGGGGACTGGAGCTAACTATGGCTACACCTTC. V usage is TRBV6-1 and J usage is TRBJ1-2; D may be TRBD1 (5 bases). The CDR3 covers 17 residues. Per germline, CDR1 MNHNS and CDR2 SASEGT. V shed 2 bases and J shed 0 bases, with 16 bases lying between them.

CDR3 sequence reads: CASSLSAGNQPQHF. CDR3 sequence (DNA): TGTGCCAGCAGTTTATCTGCCGGGAATCAGCCCCAGCATTTT. The rearrangement links TRBV27 to TRBJ1-5; no firm D call. Germline CDR1 MNHEY, CDR2 SMNVEV (reference sequence). V lost 0 bases and J lost 4, with 7 bases in between. CDR3 size: 14 residues.

The rearrangement joins TRBV2 to TRBJ1-5, with D possibly being TRBD1 (5 bases). V was clipped by 6 bases and J by 0 bases, with 6 bases between them. CDR1 is SNHLY and CDR2 is FYNNEI in the germline V gene. This CDR3 contains 13 residues. The CDR3 here is CASRGRSNQPQHF. In DNA, the CDR3 is TGTGCCAGCAGGGGGCGTAGCAATCAGCCCCAGCATTTT.